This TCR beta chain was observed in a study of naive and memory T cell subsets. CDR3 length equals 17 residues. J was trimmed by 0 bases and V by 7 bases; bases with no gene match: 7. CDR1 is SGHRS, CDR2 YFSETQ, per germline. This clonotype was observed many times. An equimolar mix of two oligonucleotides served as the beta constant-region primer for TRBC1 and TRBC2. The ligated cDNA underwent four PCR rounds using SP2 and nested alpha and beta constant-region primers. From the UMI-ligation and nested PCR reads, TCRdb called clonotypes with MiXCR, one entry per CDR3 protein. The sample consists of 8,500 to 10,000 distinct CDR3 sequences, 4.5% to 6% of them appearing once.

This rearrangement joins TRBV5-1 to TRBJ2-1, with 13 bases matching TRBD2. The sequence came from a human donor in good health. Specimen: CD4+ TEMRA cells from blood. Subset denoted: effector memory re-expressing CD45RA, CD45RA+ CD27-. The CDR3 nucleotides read TGCGCCAGCGGCAGGACTAGCGGGAGTAGCTCCTACAATGAGCAGTTCTTC. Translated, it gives CASGRTSGSSSYNEQFF. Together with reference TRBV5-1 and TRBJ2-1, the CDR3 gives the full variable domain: KAGVTQTPRYLIKTRGQQVTLSCSPISGHRSVSWYQQTPGQGLQFLFEYFSETQRNKGNFPGRFSGRQFSNSRSEMNVSTLELGDSALYLCASGRTSGSSSYNEQFFGPGTRLTVL.